By share, the clone carrying this TCR beta chain ranks as medium-sized. Antigen unknown. This CDR3 region has 17 residues. The germline V gene encodes CDR1 MDHEN and CDR2 SYDVKM. V gave up 5 bases and J gave up 1 base; unmatched junction bases: 14. These data originate in a study of circulating CD8 cells and anti-PD-1 response in melanoma. Study in general: Complete or partial response defined responders; stable or progressive disease, non-responders. Notes on the study in general: At M1, fewer than 8% of TRB clonotypes appeared in multiple subsets.

TCR libraries were prepared from around 15 ng of total RNA with the QIAseq Immune Repertoire TCR panel. TCRdb independently ran MiXCR on the reads; one entry per CDR3 protein. The sample includes a few thousand distinct CDR3 sequences, approximately 7.2% of them seen just once. From live CD3+CD8+TCRalphabeta+ cells, four PD-1 and/or TIGIT subsets were sorted. This chain connects TRBV28 to TRBJ2-7; 7 bases match TRBD2. The material was CD8+ T cells from PBMCs, obtained at baseline or after one month of anti-PD-1 therapy (not recorded which). This receptor was obtained from a human donor with melanoma. This chain's CDR3 is CASSKPSRGGRSYEQYF. CDR3 nucleotide sequence: TGTGCCAGCAGTAAACCCTCGCGGGGAGGGAGGTCCTACGAGCAGTACTTC.